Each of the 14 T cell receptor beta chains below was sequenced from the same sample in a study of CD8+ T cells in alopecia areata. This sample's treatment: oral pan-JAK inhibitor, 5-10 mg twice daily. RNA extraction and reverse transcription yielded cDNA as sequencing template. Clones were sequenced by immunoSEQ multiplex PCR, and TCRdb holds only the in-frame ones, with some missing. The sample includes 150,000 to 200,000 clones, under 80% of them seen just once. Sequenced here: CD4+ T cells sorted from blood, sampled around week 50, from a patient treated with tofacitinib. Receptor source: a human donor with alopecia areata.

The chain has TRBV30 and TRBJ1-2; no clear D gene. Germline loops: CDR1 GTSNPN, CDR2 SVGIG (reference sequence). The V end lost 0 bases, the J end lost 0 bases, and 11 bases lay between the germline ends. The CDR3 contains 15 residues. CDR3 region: CAWSVRRPANYGYTF. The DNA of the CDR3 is TGTGCCTGGAGTGTACGACGGCCAGCTAACTATGGCTACACCTTC.

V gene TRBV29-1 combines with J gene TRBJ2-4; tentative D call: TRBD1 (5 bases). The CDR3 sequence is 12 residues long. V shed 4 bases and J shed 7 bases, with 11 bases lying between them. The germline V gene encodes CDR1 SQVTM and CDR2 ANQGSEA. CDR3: CSVVGRVNIQYF. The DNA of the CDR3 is TGCAGCGTTGTGGGCAGGGTGAACATTCAGTACTTC.

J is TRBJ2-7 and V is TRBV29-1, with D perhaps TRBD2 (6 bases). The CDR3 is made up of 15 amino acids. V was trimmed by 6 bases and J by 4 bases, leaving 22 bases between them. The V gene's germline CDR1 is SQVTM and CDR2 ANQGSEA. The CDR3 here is CSVGGGATGPYEQYF. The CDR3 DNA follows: TGCAGCGTCGGGGGTGGGGCGACGGGCCCGTACGAGCAGTACTTC.

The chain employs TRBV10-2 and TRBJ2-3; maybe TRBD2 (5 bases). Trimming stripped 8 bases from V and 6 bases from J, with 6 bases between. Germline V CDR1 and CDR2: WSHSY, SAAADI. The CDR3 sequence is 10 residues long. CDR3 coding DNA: TGCGCCAGCTTAGCGGATACGCAGTATTTT. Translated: CASLADTQYF.

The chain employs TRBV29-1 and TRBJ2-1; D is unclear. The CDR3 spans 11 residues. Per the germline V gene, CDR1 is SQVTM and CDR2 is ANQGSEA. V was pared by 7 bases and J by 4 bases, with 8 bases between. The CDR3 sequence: CSGERYNEQFF. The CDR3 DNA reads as TGCAGCGGGGAAAGATACAATGAGCAGTTCTTC.

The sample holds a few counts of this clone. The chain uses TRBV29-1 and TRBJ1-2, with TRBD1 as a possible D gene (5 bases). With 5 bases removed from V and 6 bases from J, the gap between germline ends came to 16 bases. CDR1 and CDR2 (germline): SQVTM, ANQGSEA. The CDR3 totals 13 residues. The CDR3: CSVRGAGGNGYTF. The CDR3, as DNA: TGCAGCGTTCGAGGGGCGGGGGGTAATGGCTACACCTTC. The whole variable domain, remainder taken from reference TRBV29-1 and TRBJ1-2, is SAVISQKPSRDICQRGTSLTIQCQVDSQVTMMFWYRQQPGQSLTLIATANQGSEATYESGFVIDKFPISRPNLTFSTLTVSNMSPEDSSIYLCSVRGAGGNGYTFGSGTRLTVV.

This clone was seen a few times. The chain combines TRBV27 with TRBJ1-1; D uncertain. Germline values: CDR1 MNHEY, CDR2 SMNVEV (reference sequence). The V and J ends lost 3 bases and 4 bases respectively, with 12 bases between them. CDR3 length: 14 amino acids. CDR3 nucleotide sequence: TGTGCCAGCAGTTTGATACCCGGGCGCACTGAAGCTTTCTTT. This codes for CASSLIPGRTEAFF.

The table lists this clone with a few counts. The CDR3 DNA reads as TGCGCCAGCAGAGATGTAGGCGGGAATGAGCAGTTCTTC. Residues: CASRDVGGNEQFF. V and J are TRBV5-1 and TRBJ2-1; TRBD2 is a possible D gene (5 bases). The V end lost 5 bases, the J end lost 7 bases, and 13 bases lay between the germline ends. Looked up from germline, CDR1 is SGHRS and CDR2 is YFSETQ. The CDR3 consists of 13 residues. The variable domain in full, with the rest retrieved from reference TRBV5-1 and TRBJ2-1, is KAGVTQTPRYLIKTRGQQVTLSCSPISGHRSVSWYQQTPGQGLQFLFEYFSETQRNKGNFPGRFSGRQFSNSRSEMNVSTLELGDSALYLCASRDVGGNEQFFGPGTRLTVL.

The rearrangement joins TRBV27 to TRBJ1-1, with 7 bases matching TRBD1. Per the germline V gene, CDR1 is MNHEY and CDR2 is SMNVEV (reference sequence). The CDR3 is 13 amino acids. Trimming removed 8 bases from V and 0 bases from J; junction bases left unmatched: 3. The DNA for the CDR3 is TGTGCCAGCCAGACAGGGATGAACACTGAAGCTTTCTTT. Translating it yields CASQTGMNTEAFF.

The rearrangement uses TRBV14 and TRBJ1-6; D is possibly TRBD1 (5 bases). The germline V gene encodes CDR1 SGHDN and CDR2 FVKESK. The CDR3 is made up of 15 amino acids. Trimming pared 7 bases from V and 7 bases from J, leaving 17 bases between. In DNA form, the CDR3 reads TGTGCCAGCAACCAGGGTCCAGCATTGAATTCACCCCTCCACTTT. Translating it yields CASNQGPALNSPLHF.

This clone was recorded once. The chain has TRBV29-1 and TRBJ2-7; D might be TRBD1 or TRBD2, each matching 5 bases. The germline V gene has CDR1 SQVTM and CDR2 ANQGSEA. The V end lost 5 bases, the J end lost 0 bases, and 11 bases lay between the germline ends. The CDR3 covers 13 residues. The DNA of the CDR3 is TGCAGCGTTCGGGGCACTCTCTCCTACGAGCAGTACTTC. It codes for CSVRGTLSYEQYF.

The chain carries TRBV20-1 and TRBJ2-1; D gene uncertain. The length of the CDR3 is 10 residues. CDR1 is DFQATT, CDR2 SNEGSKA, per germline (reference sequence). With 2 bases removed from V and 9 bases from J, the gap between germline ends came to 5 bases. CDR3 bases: TGCAGTGCTAGAAAGATTGAGCAGTTCTTC. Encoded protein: CSARKIEQFF.

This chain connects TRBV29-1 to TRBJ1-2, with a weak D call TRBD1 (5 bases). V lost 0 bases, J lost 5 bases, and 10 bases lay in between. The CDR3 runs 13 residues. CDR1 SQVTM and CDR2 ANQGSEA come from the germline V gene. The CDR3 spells CSVEDLRGYGYTF. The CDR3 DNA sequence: TGCAGCGTTGAAGATCTGAGGGGATATGGCTACACCTTC.

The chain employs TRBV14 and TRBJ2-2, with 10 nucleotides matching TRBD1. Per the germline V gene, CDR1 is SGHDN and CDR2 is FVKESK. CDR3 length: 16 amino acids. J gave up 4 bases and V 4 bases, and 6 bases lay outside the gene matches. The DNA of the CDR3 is TGTGCCAGCAGCCGCTCGGGACAGGGGTTCACCGGGGAGCTGTTTTTT. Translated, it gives CASSRSGQGFTGELFF.